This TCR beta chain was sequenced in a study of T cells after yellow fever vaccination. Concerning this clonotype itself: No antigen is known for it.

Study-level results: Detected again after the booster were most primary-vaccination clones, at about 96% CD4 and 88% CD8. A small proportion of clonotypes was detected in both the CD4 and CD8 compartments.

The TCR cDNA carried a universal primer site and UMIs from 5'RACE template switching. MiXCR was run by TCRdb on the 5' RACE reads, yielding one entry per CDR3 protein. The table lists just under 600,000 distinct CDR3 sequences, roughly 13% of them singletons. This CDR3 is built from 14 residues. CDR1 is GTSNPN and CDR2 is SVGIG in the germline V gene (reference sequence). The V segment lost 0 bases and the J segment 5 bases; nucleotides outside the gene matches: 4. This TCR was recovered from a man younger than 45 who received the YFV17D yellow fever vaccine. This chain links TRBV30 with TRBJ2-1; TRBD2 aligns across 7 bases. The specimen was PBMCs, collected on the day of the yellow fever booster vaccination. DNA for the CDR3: TGTGCCTGGAGTGTACTCACTAGCGACAATGAGCAGTTCTTC. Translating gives CAWSVLTSDNEQFF.